These T cell receptor beta chains were read from a single sample in a study of cytomegalovirus exposure and HLA in healthy donors. Assay: immunoSEQ multiplex PCR; the TCRdb copy retains only in-frame clones and omits some. The data show 300,000 to 350,000 clones, nearly 90% seen once. Sequenced input: PBMCs. The receptor set was obtained from a man aged 25 to 40 in good health and CMV-seronegative. Each CDR3 is given with its conserved first and last residue. A D gene is named only where the DNA matches it firmly. Size is stated for part of the rows, as once, few or many counts, or as a class when the clone is expanded.

J,V,D,size,CDR3,DNA
TRBJ1-2,TRBV7-9,-,-,CASSFRDTRGGYTF,TGTGCCAGCAGCTTTCGAGACACAAGGGGGGGCTACACCTTC
TRBJ2-7,TRBV5-1,TRBD2,-,CASSFSGGAYEQYF,TGCGCCAGCAGCTTTAGCGGGGGGGCCTACGAGCAGTACTTC
TRBJ2-7,TRBV28,TRBD1,-,CASSPMLTGYYEQYF,TGTGCCAGCAGTCCGATGCTGACAGGGTACTACGAGCAGTACTTC
TRBJ2-3,TRBV5-1,-,few,CASSTPSGDTQYF,TGCGCCAGCAGCACCCCTAGTGGGGATACGCAGTATTTT
TRBJ2-3,TRBV7-2,TRBD2,-,CASSLGASGGAITDTQYF,TGTGCCAGCAGCTTAGGGGCTAGCGGGGGGGCTATAACAGATACGCAGTATTTT
TRBJ1-1,TRBV4-1,TRBD1,-,CASRPTGGTTEAFF,TGCGCCAGCAGACCGACAGGGGGCACCACTGAAGCTTTCTTT
TRBJ2-2,TRBV19,-,-,CASTNHRFLTGELFF,TGTGCCAGTACTAATCACAGGTTTCTCACCGGGGAGCTGTTTTTT
TRBJ1-1,TRBV10-3,-,-,CAISERNTEAFF,TGTGCCATCAGTGAGCGGAACACTGAAGCTTTCTTT
TRBJ1-3,TRBV4-1,-,-,CASSQKGVPGNTIYF,TGCGCCAGCAGCCAAAAAGGGGTACCCGGAAACACCATATATTTT
TRBJ2-7,TRBV6-5,-,-,CASSYGQVPSYEQYF,TGTGCCAGCAGTTACGGGCAGGTGCCCTCCTACGAGCAGTACTTC
TRBJ1-4,TRBV25-1,TRBD1,-,CASSSGTGEEKLFF,TGTGCCAGCAGCTCCGGGACAGGGGAAGAAAAACTGTTTTTT
TRBJ2-2,TRBV4-3,TRBD1,-,CASNQGDRDVWNTGELFF,TGCGCCAGCAACCAAGGGGACAGGGACGTTTGGAACACCGGGGAGCTGTTTTTT
TRBJ1-1,TRBV5-1,-,-,CASSYTPLNTEAFF,TGCGCCAGCAGTTACACACCCTTGAACACTGAAGCTTTCTTT
TRBJ2-3,TRBV11-2,TRBD2,-,CASSLVGGGGTDTQYF,TGTGCCAGCAGCTTAGTTGGTGGCGGGGGTACAGATACGCAGTATTTT
TRBJ2-7,TRBV7-9,TRBD2,-,CASMSGGLSYEQYF,TGTGCCAGCATGTCGGGGGGACTCTCCTACGAGCAGTACTTC
TRBJ1-2,TRBV5-1,-,-,CASSLTVNYGYTF,TGCGCCAGCAGCTTGACAGTTAACTATGGCTACACCTTC
TRBJ1-3,TRBV9,TRBD1,-,CASSVYGGQGYSGNTIYF,TGTGCCAGCAGCGTGTATGGCGGACAGGGATACTCTGGAAACACCATATATTTT
TRBJ2-7,TRBV9,TRBD1,-,CASSAQGQGRNEQYF,TGTGCCAGCAGCGCCCAGGGACAGGGAAGGAACGAGCAGTACTTC
TRBJ1-5,TRBV7-8,-,few,CASSSRQTREPQHF,TGTGCCAGCAGCTCCCGACAGACCAGAGAGCCCCAGCATTTT
TRBJ1-4,TRBV7-9,-,-,CASSLVIGGEAEKLFF,TGTGCCAGCAGCTTAGTAATAGGAGGGGAGGCTGAAAAACTGTTTTTT
TRBJ2-2,TRBV6-6,-,-,CASRKDLKAGELFF,TGTGCCAGCAGGAAGGACTTGAAAGCCGGGGAGCTGTTTTTT
TRBJ1-1,TRBV18,-,-,CASSPLGAGHMNTEAFF,TGTGCCAGCTCACCACTGGGGGCCGGACACATGAACACTGAAGCTTTCTTT
TRBJ2-3,TRBV5-4,TRBD2,once,CASSLVGAGGPDTQYF,TGTGCCAGCAGCTTGGTCGGAGCGGGGGGCCCAGATACGCAGTATTTT
TRBJ1-4,TRBV5-1,TRBD1,-,CASSLRQGGLEKLFF,TGCGCCAGCAGCTTGAGACAGGGGGGGCTTGAAAAACTGTTTTTT
TRBJ1-2,TRBV29-1,-,once,CSVDLDRNYGYTF,TGCAGCGTTGATTTAGACAGGAACTATGGCTACACCTTC
TRBJ1-6,TRBV5-4,-,-,CASGRGSGVVNSPLHF,TGTGCCAGCGGACGGGGGTCGGGTGTTGTTAATTCACCCCTCCACTTT
TRBJ1-2,TRBV5-4,-,once,CASSLDYYGYTF,TGTGCCAGCAGCTTGGACTATTATGGCTACACCTTC
TRBJ1-2,TRBV2,TRBD1,-,CASSATGGGNGYTF,TGTGCCAGCAGTGCGACAGGGGGCGGGAATGGCTACACCTTC
TRBJ1-1,TRBV11-2,-,-,CASSLTTNTEAFF,TGTGCCAGCAGCTTAACTACGAACACTGAAGCTTTCTTT
TRBJ1-2,TRBV25-1,-,-,CASSADSLGNYGYTF,TGTGCCAGCAGTGCGGACAGTTTGGGGAACTATGGCTACACCTTC
TRBJ1-1,TRBV7-6,-,-,CASSLSPQGRTEAFF,TGTGCCAGCAGCTTATCTCCACAGGGTCGGACTGAAGCTTTCTTT
TRBJ2-1,TRBV4-2,-,-,CASSQGSPSYNEQFF,TGTGCCAGCAGCCAAGGGAGTCCCAGTTACAATGAGCAGTTCTTC
TRBJ2-5,TRBV7-9,TRBD1,few,CASSRPGTGLETQYF,TGTGCCAGCAGTCGTCCCGGGACAGGGTTGGAGACCCAGTACTTC
TRBJ2-1,TRBV6-4,-,-,CASSDSPGRRQFF,TGTGCCAGCAGTGACTCGCCTGGGAGGAGGCAGTTCTTC
TRBJ2-7,TRBV19,TRBD1,-,CASSIMGQGDEQYF,TGTGCCAGTAGTATTATGGGACAGGGGGACGAGCAGTACTTC
TRBJ2-7,TRBV29-1,-,-,CSGGRGYEQYF,TGCAGCGGGGGCAGGGGCTACGAGCAGTACTTC
TRBJ2-2,TRBV7-9,TRBD1,-,CASSLYDRETGELFF,TGTGCCAGCAGCCTTTACGACAGGGAAACCGGGGAGCTGTTTTTT